This entry is about one TCR beta chain. The antigen is undetermined. At one of its ends the junction is not consistent with the germline gene, which may arise from a read error. TCRbeta libraries were built with three rounds of nested PCR, modified from ARM-PCR. Each CDR3 protein is one row after TCRdb ran MiXCR on the multiplex PCR reads. The data hold some 99,000 distinct CDR3 sequences, with 60% to 80% observed a single time. Germline V gene data show CDR1 as DFQATT and CDR2 as SNEGSKA (reference sequence). The CDR3 contains 16 residues. The data are from a study of tumor and adjacent non-tumor tissue in lung cancer. The template was RNA from unsorted bulk tissue. Study-wide results and caveats: Tumor repertoires had a smaller top 100 clone share than normal lung.

The chain couples TRBV20-1 to TRBJ1-5, with 8 bases lining up with TRBD1. The specimen was lung tumor tissue. The origin of this receptor is a woman aged 60-75 years with non-small cell lung cancer. This CDR3 reads CSAGGTGRPSNRPQHF. The CDR3, as DNA: TGCAGTGCGGGTGGGACAGGCAGGCCGAGCAATCGGCCCCAGCATTTT.